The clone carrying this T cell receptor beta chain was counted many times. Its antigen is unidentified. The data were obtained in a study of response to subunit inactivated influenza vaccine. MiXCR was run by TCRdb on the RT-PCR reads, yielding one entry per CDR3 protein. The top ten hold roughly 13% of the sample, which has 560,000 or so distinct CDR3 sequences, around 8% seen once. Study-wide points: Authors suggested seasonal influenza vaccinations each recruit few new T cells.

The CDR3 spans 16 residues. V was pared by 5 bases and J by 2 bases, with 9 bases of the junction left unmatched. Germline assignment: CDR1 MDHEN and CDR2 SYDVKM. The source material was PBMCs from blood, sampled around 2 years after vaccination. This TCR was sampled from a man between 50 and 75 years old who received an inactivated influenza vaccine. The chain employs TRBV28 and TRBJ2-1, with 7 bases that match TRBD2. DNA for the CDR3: TGTGCCAGCAGTCCTTGGACTAGGAACACCTACAATGAGCAGTTCTTC. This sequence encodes CASSPWTRNTYNEQFF. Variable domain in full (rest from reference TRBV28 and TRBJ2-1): DVKVTQSSRYLVKRTGEKVFLECVQDMDHENMFWYRQDPGLGLRLIYFSYDVKMKEKGDIPEGYSVSREKKERFSLILESASTNQTSMYLCASSPWTRNTYNEQFFGPGTRLTVL.